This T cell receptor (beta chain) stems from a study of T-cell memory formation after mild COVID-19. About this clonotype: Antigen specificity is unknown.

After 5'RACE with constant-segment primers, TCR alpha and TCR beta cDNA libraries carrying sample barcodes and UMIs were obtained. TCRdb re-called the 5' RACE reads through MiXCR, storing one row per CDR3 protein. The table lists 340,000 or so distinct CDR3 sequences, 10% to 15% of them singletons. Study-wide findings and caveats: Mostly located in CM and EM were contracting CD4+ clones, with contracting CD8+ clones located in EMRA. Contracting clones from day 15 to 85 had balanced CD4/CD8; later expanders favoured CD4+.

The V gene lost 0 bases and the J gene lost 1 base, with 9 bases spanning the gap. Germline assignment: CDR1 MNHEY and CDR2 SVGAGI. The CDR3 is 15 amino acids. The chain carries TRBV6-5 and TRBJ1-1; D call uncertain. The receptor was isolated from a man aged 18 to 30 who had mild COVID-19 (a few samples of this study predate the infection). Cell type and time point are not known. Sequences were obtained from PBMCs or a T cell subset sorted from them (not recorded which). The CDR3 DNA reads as TGTGCCAGCAGTTACTCGTCAGCTTCGAACACTGAAGCTTTCTTT. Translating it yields CASSYSSASNTEAFF.